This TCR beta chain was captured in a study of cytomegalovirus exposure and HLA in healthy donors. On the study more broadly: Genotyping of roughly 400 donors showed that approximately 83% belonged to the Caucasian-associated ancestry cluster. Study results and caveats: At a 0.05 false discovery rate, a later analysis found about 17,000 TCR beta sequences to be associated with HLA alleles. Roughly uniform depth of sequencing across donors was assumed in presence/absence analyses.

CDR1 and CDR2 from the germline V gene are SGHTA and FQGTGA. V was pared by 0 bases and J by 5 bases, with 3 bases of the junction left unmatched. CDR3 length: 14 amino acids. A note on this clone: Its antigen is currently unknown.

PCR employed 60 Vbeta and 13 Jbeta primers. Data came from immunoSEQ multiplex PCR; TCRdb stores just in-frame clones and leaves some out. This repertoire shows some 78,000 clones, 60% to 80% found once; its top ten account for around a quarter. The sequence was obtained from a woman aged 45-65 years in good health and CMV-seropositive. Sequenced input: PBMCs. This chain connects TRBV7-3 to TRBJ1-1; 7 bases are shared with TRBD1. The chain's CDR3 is CASSLTGGGTEAFF. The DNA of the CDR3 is TGTGCCAGCAGCTTAACAGGGGGCGGAACTGAAGCTTTCTTT.